This entry lists 11 T cell receptor beta chains sequenced from one sample in a study of somatic mutations in cytotoxic T cells in rheumatoid arthritis. The protocol was immunoSEQ multiplex PCR, while the TCRdb copy is restricted to in-frame clones and leaves out a portion. The sample holds fewer than 25,000 clones, about four fifths seen once. The sequenced sample consisted of CD8+ T cells sorted from blood. Receptor source: an adult with rheumatoid arthritis.

V usage is TRBV6-6 and J usage is TRBJ1-2, with D perhaps matching TRBD1 (6 bases). This CDR3 is built from 13 residues. V was shortened by 6 bases and J by 2 bases, with 10 bases between the two germline ends. Germline CDR1 reads MNHNY; CDR2 reads SVGAGI (reference sequence). CDR3 amino acids: CASRGQPNYGYTF. The CDR3 DNA follows: TGTGCCAGCAGAGGACAGCCCAACTATGGCTACACCTTC.

The V gene is TRBV10-2, the J gene TRBJ2-1; 10 bases match TRBD2. CDR1 WSHSY and CDR2 SAAADI come from the germline V gene. The CDR3 consists of 16 residues. The trim removed 0 bases at V and 6 bases at J, leaving 5 bases unmatched. CDR3 coding DNA: TGCGCCAGCAGTGAGTCGAGCCTAGCGGGAGCCAATGAGCAGTTCTTC. This codes for CASSESSLAGANEQFF.

The rearrangement uses TRBV6-1 and TRBJ2-7; 8 nucleotides agree with TRBD1. V dropped 2 bases and J dropped 2; count of bases not matched to a gene: 2. Germline CDR1 MNHNS, CDR2 SASEGT. There are 14 residues in the CDR3. The CDR3 nucleotides read TGTGCCAGCAGTGAATGGGGACAGGCCTACGAGCAGTACTTC. Residues: CASSEWGQAYEQYF.

The chain uses TRBV5-5 and TRBJ2-7; D not resolved. Germline CDR1 SGHKS, CDR2 YYEKEE (reference sequence). Between the trimmed V and J ends, which lost 1 base and 2 bases, there was a span of 10 bases. The CDR3 is 14 residues long. For the CDR3, the DNA is TGTGCCAGCAGCTTGCGGCAGTTGGCCTACGAGCAGTACTTC. Its protein is CASSLRQLAYEQYF.

The chain recombines TRBV5-4 with TRBJ2-1; D call uncertain. Germline loops: CDR1 SGHNT, CDR2 YYREEE (reference sequence). This CDR3 has 14 amino acids. V lost 2 bases and J lost 4, with 10 bases in between. CDR3 sequence reads: CASSLGRAYNEQFF. For the CDR3, the DNA is TGTGCCAGCAGCTTAGGACGGGCTTACAATGAGCAGTTCTTC. The full variable domain, in which reference TRBV5-4 and TRBJ2-1 provide the parts outside the CDR3, is ETGVTQSPTHLIKTRGQQVTLRCSSQSGHNTVSWYQQALGQGPQFIFQYYREEENGRGNFPPRFSGLQFPNYSSELNVNALELDDSALYLCASSLGRAYNEQFFGPGTRLTVL.

V and J are TRBV7-9 and TRBJ2-1; TRBD2 might be the D (6 bases). The CDR3 has 13 residues. V lost 8 bases to trimming and J lost 8 bases, with 16 bases between them. Germline CDR1 reads SEHNR; CDR2 reads FQNEAQ (reference sequence). The CDR3 loop reads CASDFKGGDEQFF. DNA of the CDR3: TGTGCCAGCGACTTTAAGGGCGGGGATGAGCAGTTCTTC. The full variable domain, in which reference TRBV7-9 and TRBJ2-1 provide the parts outside the CDR3, is DTGVSQNPRHKITKRGQNVTFRCDPISEHNRLYWYRQTLGQGPEFLTYFQNEAQLEKSRLLSDRFSAERPKGSFSTLEIQRTEQGDSAMYLCASDFKGGDEQFFGPGTRLTVL.

The chain recombines TRBV4-2 with TRBJ2-2; D is undetermined. In germline, CDR1 is LGHNA, CDR2 YNFKEQ. Trimming took 0 bases from V and 2 from J, leaving 7 bases between them. CDR3 length: 15 amino acids. The CDR3 DNA sequence: TGTGCCAGCAGCCAAGATAGGCGAAACACCGGGGAGCTGTTTTTT. The encoded protein is CASSQDRRNTGELFF.

By sample fraction, this clone is medium-sized. This chain links TRBV6-4 with TRBJ2-6; tentative D call: TRBD2 (5 bases). The CDR3 spans 14 residues. The germline gives CDR1 MRHNA, CDR2 SNTAGT. V gave up 3 bases and J gave up 2 bases, with 5 bases separating them. DNA for the CDR3: TGTGCCAGCAGTGAGGAGGCTGGGGCCAACGTCCTGACTTTC. Translation gives CASSEEAGANVLTF.

This sequence joins TRBV4-1 and TRBJ1-1; D is undetermined. CDR1 and CDR2 from the germline V gene are MGHRA and YSYEKL. The CDR3 is made up of 15 amino acids. With 0 bases removed from V and 3 bases from J, the gap between germline ends came to 11 bases. The CDR3 is CASSQDNLVDTEAFF. For the CDR3, the DNA is TGCGCCAGCAGCCAAGATAACTTGGTTGACACTGAAGCTTTCTTT.

The chain has TRBV7-6 and TRBJ2-7; TRBD1 matches at 8 bases. V shed 5 bases and J 2 bases; nucleotides not matched to a gene: 8. CDR3 length: 15 amino acids. Per the germline V gene, CDR1 is SGHVS and CDR2 is FNYEAQ. CDR3 nucleotides: TGTGCCAGCAGCCCGAGTCAGGGGGCACCCTACGAGCAGTACTTC. As protein: CASSPSQGAPYEQYF. Together with reference TRBV7-6 and TRBJ2-7, the CDR3 gives the full variable domain: GAGVSQSPRYKVTKRGQDVALRCDPISGHVSLYWYRQALGQGPEFLTYFNYEAQQDKSGLPNDRFSAERPEGSISTLTIQRTEQRDSAMYRCASSPSQGAPYEQYFGPGTRLTVT.

This clone was observed a few times. This sample also contains other DNA sequences that code for the same CDR3. The CDR3 loop is CASSPGQSNEKLFF. The CDR3 DNA sequence: TGTGCCAGCAGTCCGGGACAGTCTAATGAAAAACTGTTTTTT. This chain uses TRBV7-9 with TRBJ1-4; 7 bases fit TRBD1. This CDR3 comprises 14 residues. Germline V gene sequence: CDR1 SEHNR, CDR2 FQNEAQ (reference sequence). J was trimmed by 3 bases and V by 6 bases; bases with no gene match: 4.